Shown below are 27 T cell receptor beta chains from a single sample sequenced in a study of T-cell reconstitution after alpha-beta-depleted transplantation in children. A TCRbeta library incorporating unique molecular identifiers was prepared. TCRdb reprocessed the PCR reads via MiXCR and lists one record per CDR3 protein. This sample carries over 450,000 distinct CDR3 sequences, 10% to 13% of them seen once, and the ten largest clones take 2% to 2.5%. The sequences come from PBMCs, collected before TCRalphabeta/CD19-depleted stem cell transplant. These receptors were obtained from a child aged 2-15 years with inherited bone marrow failure, due to receive a stem cell transplant.

This clonotype came up once. The genes are TRBV28 and TRBJ2-7; 7 bases map to TRBD1. CDR1 MDHEN and CDR2 SYDVKM come from the germline V gene. The CDR3 contains 12 residues. Trimming took 2 bases from V and 9 from J; bases not matched to a gene: 4. The CDR3 sequence is CASSLPDRVQYF. Here the CDR3 DNA reads TGTGCCAGCAGTTTACCCGACAGGGTGCAGTACTTC.

This clonotype was counted many times. This chain uses TRBV5-1 with TRBJ2-2; D gene ambiguous. Per the germline V gene, CDR1 is SGHRS and CDR2 is YFSETQ. This CDR3 spans 14 amino acids. Trimming left V 0 bases short and J 6 bases short, with 9 bases between. CDR3 region: CASSLVRLAGELFF. The CDR3 nucleotides are TGCGCCAGCAGCTTGGTTAGGCTCGCCGGGGAGCTGTTTTTT.

This clonotype was found many times. This chain connects TRBV9 to TRBJ2-2; D might be TRBD2 (5 bases). Germline V CDR1 and CDR2: SGDLS, YYNGEE. This CDR3 region has 16 residues. The germline V and J ends were trimmed by 6 bases and 1 base, with 16 bases remaining between them. This CDR3 is CASTQSADLNTGELFF. The CDR3, as DNA: TGTGCCAGCACCCAGTCAGCGGACCTGAACACCGGGGAGCTGTTTTTT.

In its sample, this clonotype was seen many times. The chain carries TRBV5-1 and TRBJ2-7, with D possibly being TRBD1 or TRBD2 (5 bases each). Trimming took 4 bases from V and 1 from J, leaving 12 bases between them. The CDR3 covers 14 residues. The germline gives CDR1 SGHRS, CDR2 YFSETQ. CDR3 sequence reads: CASSPRDGSYEQYF. DNA of the CDR3: TGCGCCAGCAGCCCAAGGGACGGATCCTACGAGCAGTACTTC.

This clonotype showed up many times. The rearrangement uses TRBV30 and TRBJ2-2; D unresolved. Germline CDR1 is GTSNPN and CDR2 is SVGIG (reference sequence). The CDR3 spans 13 residues. Trimming removed 2 bases from V and 4 bases from J, with 8 bases in between. The CDR3 sequence: CAWSQIFTGELFF. DNA for the CDR3: TGTGCCTGGAGTCAAATTTTCACCGGGGAGCTGTTTTTT.

This clonotype showed up many times. This chain connects TRBV6-2 or TRBV6-3 to TRBJ2-5, with 10 positions matching TRBD1. Germline V CDR1 and CDR2: MNHEY, SVGEGT. Trimming took 4 bases from V and 4 from J; bases not matched to a gene: 9. This CDR3 comprises 16 residues. The CDR3 region has the DNA TGTGCCAGCAGTTCCCGACAGGGGGCTCGAGGAGAGACCCAGTACTTC. It encodes CASSSRQGARGETQYF.

This clonotype has a count of ten or more. The chain joins TRBV27 to TRBJ1-5; no firm D call. The CDR3 has 14 residues. CDR1 and CDR2 from the germline V gene are MNHEY and SMNVEV (reference sequence). Trimming removed 5 bases from V and 1 base from J, with 9 bases in between. Here the CDR3 reads CASSPRLSNQPQHF. The CDR3 nucleotides are TGTGCCAGCAGTCCCAGACTCAGCAATCAGCCCCAGCATTTT.

CDR3 bases: TGCAGCGTTGAGTTGTATGGTGCGGGGTCCCAGTACTTC. This sequence encodes CSVELYGAGSQYF. The rearrangement joins TRBV29-1 to TRBJ2-5; the D gene is possibly TRBD2 (6 bases). The CDR3 has 13 amino acids. V lost 3 bases and J 9 bases, leaving 17 bases between the germline ends. Germline CDR1 reads SQVTM; CDR2 reads ANQGSEA.

The chain recombines TRBV5-6 with TRBJ2-1, with 7 positions matching TRBD2. This CDR3 is built from 15 residues. Germline V gives CDR1 SGHDT, CDR2 YYEEEE. Trimming took 3 bases from V and 2 from J; bases not matched to a gene: 5. The CDR3 DNA follows: TGTGCCAGCAGCTACGCTAGCGGTCCCTACAATGAGCAGTTCTTC. Translating it yields CASSYASGPYNEQFF.

This clonotype has only a few counts. The chain couples TRBV27 to TRBJ2-7, with D perhaps being TRBD1 or TRBD2 (5 bases each). V lost 3 bases, J lost 5 bases, and 14 bases lay in between. Germline values: CDR1 MNHEY, CDR2 SMNVEV (reference sequence). The CDR3 totals 14 residues. This chain's CDR3 is CASSFGDPGDEQYF. In DNA, the CDR3 is TGTGCCAGCAGTTTCGGGGACCCCGGAGACGAGCAGTACTTC.

The sample holds many counts of this clonotype. The V and J genes are TRBV24-1 and TRBJ1-1; 9 nucleotides agree with TRBD1. V lost 4 bases and J lost 4; bases outside the gene matches: 3. The CDR3 contains 14 residues. Per germline, CDR1 KGHDR and CDR2 SFDVKD. This CDR3 is CATSETGGSTEAFF. The CDR3 DNA follows: TGTGCCACCAGTGAGACAGGGGGAAGCACTGAAGCTTTCTTT.

The chain has TRBV20-1 and TRBJ2-3, with D possibly TRBD1 on 6 matching bases. The CDR3 sequence is 16 residues long. The germline V gene encodes CDR1 DFQATT and CDR2 SNEGSKA (reference sequence). The germline V and J ends were trimmed by 1 base and 6 bases, with 20 bases remaining between them. The CDR3 DNA follows: TGCAGTGCTAGAGGATCGATGGACAGCAGTCCGGATACGCAGTATTTT. The encoded protein is CSARGSMDSSPDTQYF.

The sample holds many counts of this clonotype. V is TRBV27 and J is TRBJ2-7, with D possibly TRBD1 on 5 matching bases. The CDR3 totals 15 residues. Trimming removed 5 bases from V and 5 bases from J, with 19 bases in between. Germline V gene data show CDR1 as MNHEY and CDR2 as SMNVEV (reference sequence). CDR3 in amino acids: CASSVTGAGSHEQYF. CDR3 DNA sequence: TGTGCCAGCAGTGTCACCGGCGCAGGGTCCCACGAGCAGTACTTC.

The table lists this clonotype with many counts. CDR3 residues: CASSYDRLRVNTEAFF. The CDR3 coding sequence is TGTGCCAGCAGTTACGACAGACTCCGAGTGAACACTGAAGCTTTCTTT. The rearrangement joins TRBV12-3 or TRBV12-4 to TRBJ1-1; tentative D call: TRBD1 (5 bases). The length of the CDR3 is 16 residues. V was cut by 4 bases and J by 0 bases, with 15 bases left in between.

The J gene is TRBJ1-1, the V gene TRBV7-9, with a weak D call TRBD1 (5 bases). Trimming removed 1 base from V and 6 bases from J, with 9 bases in between. Germline lookup yields CDR1 SEHNR and CDR2 FQNEAQ (reference sequence). The CDR3 is 13 amino acids. CDR3 amino acids: CASSLDEGAEAFF. The CDR3 region has the DNA TGTGCCAGCAGCTTAGATGAAGGGGCTGAAGCTTTCTTT.

This clonotype was detected many times. The rearrangement joins TRBV12-3 or TRBV12-4 to TRBJ2-7; no clear D gene. The V end lost 6 bases, the J end lost 2 bases, and 5 bases lay between the germline ends. The CDR3 is 11 amino acids. The CDR3 nucleotides read TGTGCCAGCAGCTTTACCTACGAGCAGTACTTC. Residues: CASSFTYEQYF.

There are many counts of this clonotype. In nucleotides, the CDR3 is TGTGCCAGCACTCCCAAAGGTTCGCACGGGTACGAGCAGTACTTC. It yields the protein CASTPKGSHGYEQYF. The chain has TRBV12-3 or TRBV12-4 and TRBJ2-7; D gene unclear. The CDR3 contains 15 residues. V was shortened by 7 bases and J by 4 bases, with 20 bases between the two germline ends.

This clonotype was observed many times. The chain couples TRBV7-2 to TRBJ2-4; 11 bases map to TRBD2. This CDR3 region has 17 residues. Germline V gives CDR1 SGHTA, CDR2 FQGNSA. The V gene end was trimmed by 5 bases and the J gene end by 0 bases; junction bases not matched to a gene: 6. Here the CDR3 DNA reads TGTGCCAGCAGCGCGAGACTAGCGGGGCTAGCCAAAAACATTCAGTACTTC. Residues: CASSARLAGLAKNIQYF. Filled out from reference TRBV7-2 and TRBJ2-4, the complete variable domain reads GAGVSQSPSNKVTEKGKDVELRCDPISGHTALYWYRQSLGQGLEFLIYFQGNSAPDKSGLPSDRFSAERTGGSVSTLTIQRTQQEDSAVYLCASSARLAGLAKNIQYFGAGTRLSVL.

This clonotype was observed many times. This chain uses TRBV27 with TRBJ2-1; D ambiguous. The germline V gene encodes CDR1 MNHEY and CDR2 SMNVEV (reference sequence). Trimming cost V 8 bases and J 0 bases, with 11 bases left between them. The CDR3 has 14 residues. CDR3 in amino acids: CASARPSSYNEQFF. As DNA, the CDR3 is TGTGCCAGCGCTAGGCCTAGCTCCTACAATGAGCAGTTCTTC.

This clonotype has a count of ten or more. This chain links TRBV7-2 with TRBJ2-7, with D unclear. V lost 3 bases to trimming and J lost 0 bases, with 9 bases between them. Per germline, CDR1 SGHTA and CDR2 FQGNSA. The CDR3 is 14 residues long. This CDR3 reads CASSFGPSSYEQYF. CDR3 in DNA: TGTGCCAGCAGCTTCGGCCCAAGCTCCTACGAGCAGTACTTC.

This clonotype was seen a handful of times. The gene calls are TRBV29-1 and TRBJ1-1; 10 nucleotides line up with TRBD1. Trimming removed 2 bases from V and 10 bases from J; junction bases left unmatched: 7. This CDR3 contains 13 residues. The germline V gene has CDR1 SQVTM and CDR2 ANQGSEA. The CDR3 here is CSVEWSGTGVAFF. The CDR3 DNA sequence: TGCAGCGTTGAATGGTCCGGGACAGGGGTAGCTTTCTTT.

The CDR3, as DNA: TGTGCCAGCAGCCAAGAGACGGTTTCAAGCACAGATACGCAGTATTTT. It codes for CASSQETVSSTDTQYF. V gene TRBV3-1 combines with J gene TRBJ2-3; the D is unclear. V was pared by 0 bases and J by 0 bases, with 10 bases between. The germline gives CDR1 LGHDT, CDR2 YNNKEL (reference sequence). The CDR3 length is 16 residues.

This clonotype was seen ten or more times. This chain joins TRBV7-2 and TRBJ2-1, with a tentative D call TRBD1 (5 bases). There are 16 residues in the CDR3. With 5 bases removed from V and 4 bases from J, the gap between germline ends came to 18 bases. Per germline, CDR1 SGHTA and CDR2 FQGNSA. CDR3 protein: CASSPDKVPIYNEQFF. The CDR3 DNA is TGTGCCAGCAGCCCGGACAAGGTCCCAATTTACAATGAGCAGTTCTTC.

This clonotype was found many times. The genes are TRBV28 and TRBJ1-1; D perhaps matches TRBD1 (5 bases). CDR3 length: 10 residues. CDR1 and CDR2 from the germline V gene are MDHEN and SYDVKM. Trimming shortened V by 9 bases and J by 5 bases, and 7 bases separated the two germline ends. The DNA for the CDR3 is TGTGCCAGTCAGGGAACTGAAGCTTTCTTT. It encodes CASQGTEAFF.

The rearrangement uses TRBV27 and TRBJ1-5; 8 bases match TRBD1. This CDR3 comprises 16 residues. V was pared by 8 bases and J by 5 bases, with 14 bases of the junction left unmatched. Germline CDR1 MNHEY, CDR2 SMNVEV (reference sequence). The CDR3 protein is CASGSHDRGRDQPQHF. CDR3 sequence (DNA): TGTGCCAGCGGGTCACACGACAGGGGAAGGGATCAGCCCCAGCATTTT.

This clonotype was seen many times. The V and J genes are TRBV4-3 and TRBJ1-3; D remains unclear. The CDR3 extends over 17 amino acids. Between the trimmed V and J ends, which lost 0 bases and 0 bases, there was a span of 12 bases. Germline V gene sequence: CDR1 LGHNA, CDR2 YSLEER. The chain's CDR3 is CASSQEGRRASGNTIYF. Here the CDR3 DNA reads TGCGCCAGCAGCCAAGAGGGGAGGAGAGCCTCTGGAAACACCATATATTTT.

This clonotype has a handful of counts. The chain uses TRBV4-1 and TRBJ1-6; D might be TRBD1 (6 bases). The CDR3 totals 19 residues. V was cut by 2 bases and J by 4 bases, with 21 bases left in between. CDR1 and CDR2 from the germline V gene are MGHRA and YSYEKL. The DNA for the CDR3 is TGCGCCAGCAGCCAATCCGAGGGGGACTCCAGAGGGTATAATTCACCCCTCCACTTT. Protein product: CASSQSEGDSRGYNSPLHF.